This T cell receptor beta chain was obtained from a study of shared clonotypes between healthy human individuals. Notes on the study in general: Sequencing depth was expected to influence donor clonotype sharing. Naive CD4 clonotypes were shared across a few donors at about 5%.

The test was conducted at deep level. Investigators spread the genomic DNA of each subset evenly over several immunoSEQ plates. The repertoire was sequenced with immunoSEQ multiplex PCR; TCRdb's copy has only in-frame clones and lacks some. Of around 2.1 million clones in the sample, around 95% were seen once. CDR1 and CDR2 from the germline V gene are SGHRS and YFSETQ. The V segment lost 4 bases and the J segment 2 bases; nucleotides outside the gene matches: 3. CDR3 length equals 14 residues. Comment on this clone: Its antigen is undetermined.

The receptor comes from a man aged 18 to 35 in good health. This rearrangement joins TRBV5-1 to TRBJ2-5, with 9 bases fitting TRBD1. Sequenced sample: naive CD4+ T cells sorted from blood. As to subset: CD45RA+ positively selected. CDR3 loop: CASSQGQGQETQYF. Written as DNA, the CDR3 is TGCGCCAGCAGCCAAGGACAGGGGCAAGAGACCCAGTACTTC. Filled out from reference TRBV5-1 and TRBJ2-5, the complete variable domain reads KAGVTQTPRYLIKTRGQQVTLSCSPISGHRSVSWYQQTPGQGLQFLFEYFSETQRNKGNFPGRFSGRQFSNSRSEMNVSTLELGDSALYLCASSQGQGQETQYFGPGTRLLVL.